The 22 T cell receptor beta chains below come from one sample, sequenced in a study of CD8+CD57+ T cells in acquired aplastic anemia. Genomic DNA provided the template from which TCR beta VDJ and CDR3 profiles were obtained. Each CDR3 protein is one row after TCRdb ran MiXCR on the reads. This sample yields about 170,000 distinct CDR3 sequences, of which 60% to 70% are seen a single time; 45% belongs to the top ten. The specimen was sorted CD4+, CD8+, or CD8+CD57+ T cells (not recorded which) from PBMCs. These receptors were collected from a human donor in good health.

The J gene is TRBJ2-7, the V gene TRBV7-9, with no clear D. Germline assignment: CDR1 SEHNR and CDR2 FQNEAQ (reference sequence). This CDR3 region has 13 residues. V dropped 0 bases and J dropped 4 bases, with 7 bases sitting between them. CDR3 sequence (DNA): TGTGCCAGCAGCTTAGCTTTGGGTTACGAGCAGTACTTC. It is translated as CASSLALGYEQYF.

The chain recombines TRBV12-3 or TRBV12-4 with TRBJ2-3; weak D call: TRBD2 (6 bases). Trimming stripped 2 bases from V and 4 bases from J, with 13 bases between. CDR3 size: 15 residues. The CDR3 loop is CASSLWPGVADTQYF. The CDR3, as DNA: TGTGCCAGCAGTTTATGGCCGGGGGTGGCAGATACGCAGTATTTT.

The chain has TRBV12-3 or TRBV12-4 and TRBJ2-3; 7 nucleotides match TRBD2. After removal of 1 base from V and 9 bases from J, the junction contained 13 bases not matched to a gene. The CDR3 has 16 residues. For the CDR3, the DNA is TGTGCCAGCAGTTTAGGGAGGGCAGCGGGACTGGGGACGCAGTATTTT. Its translation: CASSLGRAAGLGTQYF.

The chain recombines TRBV2 with TRBJ1-2; no reliable D call. Looked up from germline, CDR1 is SNHLY and CDR2 is FYNNEI. This CDR3 has 11 amino acids. The V end lost 6 bases, the J end lost 4 bases, and 6 bases lay between the germline ends. The CDR3 here is CASRTVYGYTF. The DNA of the CDR3 is TGTGCCAGCAGAACGGTCTATGGCTACACCTTC.

This clonotype was observed at least ten times. The V gene is TRBV4-2, the J gene TRBJ2-7, with D tentatively TRBD2 (6 bases). Trimming cost V 3 bases and J 2 bases, with 11 bases left between them. The CDR3 consists of 14 residues. Germline-derived CDR1 and CDR2 are LGHNA and YNFKEQ. CDR3 loop: CASSQGSGAYEQYF. Here the CDR3 DNA reads TGTGCCAGCAGCCAGGGTAGCGGTGCCTACGAGCAGTACTTC.

This chain links TRBV29-1 with TRBJ2-1; 11 bases are shared with TRBD2. V shed 2 bases and J 9 bases; nucleotides not matched to a gene: 9. CDR1 and CDR2 (germline): SQVTM, ANQGSEA. The CDR3 is 15 residues long. CDR3 sequence (DNA): TGCAGCGTTGAACATAGCGGGGGGGCAGTCGGTGAGCAGTTCTTC. Translating gives CSVEHSGGAVGEQFF.

This chain uses TRBV2 with TRBJ2-7; D is unclear. This CDR3 spans 15 amino acids. Germline loops: CDR1 SNHLY, CDR2 FYNNEI. The ends were cut back, 3 bases at V and 0 bases at J, with 12 bases in the middle. The CDR3 sequence: CASSDTAILSYEQYF. The CDR3 DNA reads as TGTGCCAGCAGTGACACGGCGATCCTCTCCTACGAGCAGTACTTC.

The V gene is TRBV5-1, the J gene TRBJ2-2; D may correspond to TRBD1 or TRBD2 (5 bases each). The V gene lost 7 bases and the J gene lost 6 bases, with 13 bases spanning the gap. Germline loops: CDR1 SGHRS, CDR2 YFSETQ. CDR3 length: 13 residues. As DNA, the CDR3 is TGCGCCAGCTCCAGGGAGTCGGCCGGGGAGCTGTTTTTT. This translates into CASSRESAGELFF.

The rearrangement joins TRBV10-3 to TRBJ1-2; D ambiguous. V shed 2 bases and J shed 4 bases, with 11 bases lying between them. Germline V gene data show CDR1 as ENHRY and CDR2 as SYGVKD. This CDR3 is built from 14 residues. As DNA, the CDR3 is TGTGCCATCAGTGAGCCTGGACGGACCTATGGCTACACCTTC. It is translated as CAISEPGRTYGYTF.

Turning to this clonotype: Since no conserved phenylalanine or tryptophan closes the CDR3, a read error is the likely cause. The DNA is left out, because the CDR3 cannot be placed on it with certainty; the CDR3 is given as TCRdb lists it. The V gene is TRBV20-1, the J gene TRBJ2-5; TRBD2, the table's D call, was not compared with the DNA. Germline assignment: CDR1 DFQATT and CDR2 SNEGSKA (reference sequence). The CDR3 length equals 10 residues, ends included. The CDR3: CSARKGALAG.

Only a few counts were recorded for this clonotype. The chain couples TRBV14 to TRBJ2-1, with D maybe TRBD2 (6 bases). Trimming pared 4 bases from V and 3 bases from J, leaving 22 bases between. Germline CDR1 reads SGHDN; CDR2 reads FVKESK. CDR3 length equals 18 residues. In nucleotides, the CDR3 is TGTGCCAGCAGCCTAAGATGGGTGGGAGGTGATCTCTACAATGAGCAGTTCTTC. Protein product: CASSLRWVGGDLYNEQFF. The complete variable domain, with remaining parts taken from reference TRBV14 and TRBJ2-1, reads EAGVTQFPSHSVIEKGQTVTLRCDPISGHDNLYWYRRVMGKEIKFLLHFVKESKQDESGMPNNRFLAERTGGTYSTLKVQPAELEDSGVYFCASSLRWVGGDLYNEQFFGPGTRLTVL.

V gene TRBV24-1 combines with J gene TRBJ2-5; 7 bases are a match to TRBD1. From germline, CDR1 is KGHDR and CDR2 SFDVKD. This CDR3 has 15 amino acids. Germline trimming cut 3 bases from V and 4 bases from J; bases unmatched to any gene: 7. The CDR3 DNA follows: TGTGCCACCAGTGATCGGGACAGAGGACGAGAGACCCAGTACTTC. Translated, it gives CATSDRDRGRETQYF.

This clonotype appeared a few times. The chain carries TRBV30 and TRBJ2-3; perhaps TRBD2 as D (5 bases). CDR1 is GTSNPN, CDR2 SVGIG, per germline (reference sequence). This CDR3 has 14 residues. V lost 2 bases to trimming and J lost 5 bases, with 14 bases between them. This CDR3 is CAWSQGLSVDTQYF. The CDR3 bases are TGTGCCTGGAGTCAAGGACTTAGTGTAGATACGCAGTATTTT.

The chain couples TRBV2 to TRBJ2-7, with a tentative D call TRBD1 (6 bases). Per germline, CDR1 SNHLY and CDR2 FYNNEI. The CDR3 runs 16 residues. V was pared by 5 bases and J by 4 bases, with 21 bases between. The CDR3 sequence: CASSPRDTSIPYEQYF. The CDR3 DNA sequence: TGTGCCAGCAGTCCCCGGGACACCTCGATCCCATACGAGCAGTACTTC.

The V call is TRBV7-2, the J call TRBJ2-1, with TRBD2 matching over 10 bases. Trimming removed 4 bases from V and 2 bases from J; junction bases left unmatched: 8. The germline gives CDR1 SGHTA, CDR2 FQGNSA. The CDR3 extends over 17 amino acids. CDR3: CASSSQRGGLAYNEQFF. CDR3 DNA sequence: TGTGCCAGCAGCTCCCAGCGGGGGGGCCTCGCCTACAATGAGCAGTTCTTC.

The gene calls are TRBV10-2 and TRBJ1-5; 7 bases are a match to TRBD1. The CDR3 is 15 amino acids. Per germline, CDR1 WSHSY and CDR2 SAAADI. V trimming: 3 bases; J trimming: 6 bases; junction bases outside the gene matches: 8. For the CDR3, the DNA is TGCGCCAGCAGTGAAGTTGCAGGGGGTATTCAGCCCCAGCATTTT. As protein: CASSEVAGGIQPQHF.

V usage is TRBV7-2 and J usage is TRBJ1-2; D perhaps matches TRBD1 (6 bases). The CDR3 extends over 14 amino acids. In germline, CDR1 is SGHTA, CDR2 FQGNSA. V was cut by 5 bases and J by 1 base, with 11 bases left in between. DNA for the CDR3: TGTGCCAGCAGCCCCGGGACACTTAACTATGGCTACACCTTC. Amino acid sequence: CASSPGTLNYGYTF. Full variable domain (outside the CDR3, taken from reference TRBV7-2 and TRBJ1-2): GAGVSQSPSNKVTEKGKDVELRCDPISGHTALYWYRQSLGQGLEFLIYFQGNSAPDKSGLPSDRFSAERTGGSVSTLTIQRTQQEDSAVYLCASSPGTLNYGYTFGSGTRLTVV.

This clonotype was picked up many times. The chain has TRBV5-8 and TRBJ1-2, with D tentatively TRBD1 (6 bases). Germline V gene lookup returns CDR1 SGHTS and CDR2 YDEGEE. The V gene lost 0 bases and the J gene lost 7 bases, with 16 bases spanning the gap. The CDR3 totals 15 residues. CDR3 protein: CASSLVRGPRSGYTF. The CDR3 DNA sequence: TGTGCCAGCAGCTTGGTTCGGGGGCCTCGCTCTGGCTACACCTTC.

V gene TRBV6-4 combines with J gene TRBJ2-3; 12 bases match TRBD2. Losses at the gene ends were 5 bases for V and 4 bases for J; bases not matched to a gene: 7. The CDR3 loop spans 16 amino acids. Germline lookup yields CDR1 MRHNA and CDR2 SNTAGT. The CDR3 sequence is CASSPLSSGGADTQYF. In nucleotides, the CDR3 is TGTGCCAGCAGTCCACTATCTAGCGGGGGGGCAGATACGCAGTATTTT.

This clonotype was counted a few times. CDR3 nucleotide sequence: TGTGCCACCGCCGGGACAAGAGAGACCCAGTACTTC. This gives the protein CATAGTRETQYF. The genes are TRBV24-1 and TRBJ2-5; TRBD1 is a possible D gene (6 bases). The CDR3 length is 12 residues. CDR1 is KGHDR, CDR2 SFDVKD, per germline. V was trimmed by 9 bases and J by 4 bases, leaving 11 bases between them.

V gene TRBV5-1 combines with J gene TRBJ1-2; D gene uncertain. V gave up 4 bases and J gave up 1 base, with 11 bases separating them. Germline V gene data show CDR1 as SGHRS and CDR2 as YFSETQ. The CDR3 consists of 14 residues. CDR3 residues: CASSMDGNNYGYTF. The CDR3 coding sequence is TGCGCCAGCAGCATGGATGGGAATAACTATGGCTACACCTTC.

V is TRBV24-1 and J is TRBJ1-6; 10 bases match TRBD1. The V segment lost 4 bases and the J segment 8 bases; nucleotides outside the gene matches: 7. The CDR3 length is 16 residues. The germline V gene has CDR1 KGHDR and CDR2 SFDVKD. CDR3 DNA sequence: TGTGCCACCAGTGAAACAGGGGACAGGGGTGATTCACCCCTCCACTTT. Protein product: CATSETGDRGDSPLHF.